This T cell receptor (beta chain) came from a study of blood T cell repertoires in COVID-19. Clones were read by immunoSEQ multiplex PCR, and TCRdb kept only the in-frame ones, dropping some. The table lists tens of thousands of clones, roughly four fifths of them singletons, with 40% to 50% in the top ten. V was cut by 1 base and J by 4 bases, with 8 bases left in between. Germline assignment: CDR1 SGHRS and CDR2 YFSETQ. This CDR3 is built from 13 residues. The chain recombines TRBV5-1 with TRBJ2-5; D gene uncertain. The sequenced material came from peripheral blood. The sequence was collected from a woman older than 75 with acute or convalescent COVID-19. CDR3 in amino acids: CASSLTQAETQYF. The CDR3 DNA reads TGCGCCAGCAGCTTGACCCAGGCAGAGACCCAGTACTTC.